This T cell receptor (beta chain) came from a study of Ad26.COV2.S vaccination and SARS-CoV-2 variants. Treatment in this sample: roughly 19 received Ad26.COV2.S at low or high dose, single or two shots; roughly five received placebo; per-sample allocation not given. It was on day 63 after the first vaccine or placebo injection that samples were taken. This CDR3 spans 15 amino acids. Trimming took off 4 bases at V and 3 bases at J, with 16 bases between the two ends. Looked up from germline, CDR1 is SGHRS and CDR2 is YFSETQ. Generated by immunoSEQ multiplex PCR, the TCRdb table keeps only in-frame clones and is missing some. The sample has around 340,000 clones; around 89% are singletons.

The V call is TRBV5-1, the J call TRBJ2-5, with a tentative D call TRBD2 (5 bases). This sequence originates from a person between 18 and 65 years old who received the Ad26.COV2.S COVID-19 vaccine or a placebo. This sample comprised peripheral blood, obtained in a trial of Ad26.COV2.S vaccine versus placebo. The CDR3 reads CASSQAPGSEETQYF. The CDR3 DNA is TGCGCCAGCAGCCAGGCTCCGGGATCTGAAGAGACCCAGTACTTC.